This T cell receptor beta chain was sequenced in a study of a mutant IDH1 vaccine in newly diagnosed glioma. Time point in this sample: baseline, week 1 (first vaccination visit). Described treatment: pre-vaccination baseline after standard-of-care therapy. New WHO grade 3 or 4 IDH1-mutant, ATRX-lost astrocytomas were present in all donors. The V gene end was trimmed by 5 bases and the J gene end by 5 bases; junction bases not matched to a gene: 3. Germline lookup yields CDR1 PRHDT and CDR2 FYEKMQ (reference sequence). This CDR3 contains 13 residues. Some clones are missing from TCRdb's copy, which holds only in-frame ones; the method was immunoSEQ multiplex PCR. The table shows tens of thousands of clones, with about 80% occurring only once.

This specimen consisted of PBMCs, obtained from a glioma patient treated with radiotherapy, temozolomide or both. The source of this sequence is a woman between 40 and 55 years old with glioma. The V and J genes are TRBV13 and TRBJ1-5, with 7 bases aligning to TRBD1. This CDR3 is CASSEDRDQPQHF. The CDR3 DNA reads as TGTGCCAGCAGCGAAGACAGGGATCAGCCCCAGCATTTT.